Following are 15 T cell receptor beta chains from one sample sequenced in a study of technical replicates of blood from several donors. Assay: immunoSEQ multiplex PCR; the TCRdb copy retains only in-frame clones and omits some. The repertoire consists of roughly 70,000 clones, with roughly nine tenths occurring once and the leading ten covering 0.3% to 0.4%. Source material: T cells isolated from PBMCs. Source of these receptors: a human donor in good health.

The chain has TRBV19 and TRBJ1-3; D gene unclear. Trimming pared 9 bases from V and 3 bases from J, leaving 6 bases between. CDR1 and CDR2 (germline): LNHDA, SQIVND (reference sequence). The CDR3 has 11 residues. The CDR3 coding sequence is TGTGCCAGCTCCCGTGGAAACACCATATATTTT. The encoded protein is CASSRGNTIYF.

J is TRBJ2-5 and V is TRBV6-5; no clear D gene. The V and J ends lost 5 bases and 3 bases respectively, with 10 bases between them. The germline V gene has CDR1 MNHEY and CDR2 SVGAGI. The CDR3 loop spans 13 amino acids. CDR3 region: CASSQVLEETQYF. The CDR3 bases are TGTGCCAGCAGTCAGGTTCTCGAAGAGACCCAGTACTTC.

This chain uses TRBV5-1 with TRBJ1-2; 8 bases align to TRBD1. This CDR3 region has 17 residues. J lost 7 bases, V lost 3 bases, and 17 bases had no gene match. Per the germline V gene, CDR1 is SGHRS and CDR2 is YFSETQ. The chain's CDR3 is CASSSAIEDRGRGGYTF. The CDR3 region has the DNA TGCGCCAGCAGCTCCGCTATAGAAGACAGGGGACGGGGTGGCTACACCTTC.

The chain is built from TRBV7-9 and TRBJ2-1, with D unclear. CDR1 is SEHNR and CDR2 is FQNEAQ in the germline V gene (reference sequence). With 4 bases removed from V and 4 bases from J, the gap between germline ends came to 8 bases. The CDR3 extends over 13 amino acids. As DNA, the CDR3 is TGTGCCAGCAGCTCTACTCTTTACAATGAGCAGTTCTTC. This gives the protein CASSSTLYNEQFF.

The chain recombines TRBV9 with TRBJ2-7, with TRBD2 identical over 9 bases. CDR1 is SGDLS and CDR2 is YYNGEE in the germline V gene. J gave up 3 bases and V 0 bases, and 4 bases lay outside the gene matches. There are 15 residues in the CDR3. CDR3 sequence reads: CASSVGGSGSYEQYF. For the CDR3, the DNA is TGTGCCAGCAGCGTAGGGGGTAGCGGGAGCTACGAGCAGTACTTC.

This clone has only a few counts. The J gene is TRBJ2-5, the V gene TRBV28; D might be TRBD2 (6 bases). The V gene lost 3 bases and the J gene lost 5 bases, with 19 bases spanning the gap. The germline V gene encodes CDR1 MDHEN and CDR2 SYDVKM. CDR3 length: 16 residues. CDR3 nucleotides: TGTGCCAGCAGTTTCCCGGGGGACCACGAGCGGGAGACCCAGTACTTC. It encodes CASSFPGDHERETQYF.

The table lists this clone with a count of one. This sequence joins TRBV11-3 and TRBJ1-4; no clear D. The V gene's germline CDR1 is SGHNT and CDR2 YENEEA. V was clipped by 5 bases and J by 0 bases, with 7 bases between them. This CDR3 has 14 amino acids. In nucleotides, the CDR3 is TGTGCCAGCAGCCCCAGGACAACTAATGAAAAACTGTTTTTT. Its translation: CASSPRTTNEKLFF. The full variable domain, with the rest looked up from reference TRBV11-3 and TRBJ1-4, is EAGVVQSPRYKIIEKKQPVAFWCNPISGHNTLYWYLQNLGQGPELLIRYENEEAVDDSQLPKDRFSAERLKGVDSTLKIQPAELGDSAVYLCASSPRTTNEKLFFGSGTQLSVL.

In this sample, this clone turned up once. This sequence joins TRBV15 and TRBJ1-4; 8 bases align to TRBD1. Germline CDR1 LNHNV, CDR2 YYDKDF (reference sequence). After removal of 4 bases from V and 8 bases from J, the junction contained 6 bases not matched to a gene. The CDR3 covers 14 residues. The CDR3 here is CATSKVDRGEKLFF. The CDR3 nucleotides are TGTGCCACCAGCAAAGTCGACAGGGGCGAAAAACTGTTTTTT.

This chain joins TRBV28 and TRBJ2-7; a possible D gene is TRBD1 (5 bases). The V end lost 6 bases, the J end lost 0 bases, and 15 bases lay between the germline ends. Germline V gives CDR1 MDHEN, CDR2 SYDVKM. This CDR3 is built from 15 residues. CDR3 DNA: TGTGCCAGCAGCGATCCACAGGTGAGCTCCTACGAGCAGTACTTC. Amino acids: CASSDPQVSSYEQYF.

The rearrangement links TRBV6-1 to TRBJ1-1, with 7 bases identical to TRBD1. This CDR3 region has 12 residues. CDR1 and CDR2 (germline): MNHNS, SASEGT. After removal of 11 bases from V and 3 bases from J, the junction contained 6 bases not matched to a gene. This CDR3 reads CADRDTDTEAFF. The CDR3 nucleotides are TGTGCCGACAGGGATACGGACACTGAAGCTTTCTTT.

V is TRBV19 and J is TRBJ2-5; 7 bases align to TRBD1. J gave up 5 bases and V 1 base, and 4 bases lay outside the gene matches. CDR3 size: 14 residues. CDR1 and CDR2 (germline): LNHDA, SQIVND (reference sequence). The CDR3 spells CASSIAGTAETQYF. The CDR3 bases are TGTGCCAGTAGTATAGCCGGGACAGCCGAGACCCAGTACTTC.

Only one count was recorded for this clone. J is TRBJ2-7 and V is TRBV5-1; 7 bases are a match to TRBD1. V lost 5 bases, J lost 2 bases, and 7 bases stayed unmatched. Germline-derived CDR1 and CDR2 are SGHRS and YFSETQ. This CDR3 contains 14 residues. The CDR3 nucleotides are TGCGCCAGCAGTATAACAGGGGTCGCCTACGAGCAGTACTTC. This encodes CASSITGVAYEQYF.

V is TRBV5-5 and J is TRBJ1-2; possibly TRBD1 for D (6 bases). The CDR3 length is 15 residues. V was shortened by 7 bases and J by 4 bases, with 20 bases between the two germline ends. The germline gives CDR1 SGHKS, CDR2 YYEKEE (reference sequence). CDR3 protein: CASSSAPGETYGYTF. The CDR3 region has the DNA TGTGCCAGCTCCTCGGCGCCAGGGGAAACCTATGGCTACACCTTC.

In the case of this clone: Sequence at one end of the junction differs from germline and may be a read error. The rearrangement uses TRBV7-7 and TRBJ2-3; D possibly corresponds to TRBD2 (5 bases). The length of the CDR3 is 15 residues. Germline V gene sequence: CDR1 SSHAT, CDR2 FNYEAQ (reference sequence). CDR3 nucleotides: TGTGCTAGCAGCCGAGCGGATAAGGGCACAGATACGCAGTATTTT. The encoded protein is CASSRADKGTDTQYF.

This clone showed up many times. The chain has TRBV30 and TRBJ1-5; 7 nucleotides match TRBD1. V lost 3 bases, J lost 4 bases, and 3 bases stayed unmatched. This CDR3 has 13 residues. Germline CDR1 GTSNPN, CDR2 SVGIG (reference sequence). In nucleotides, the CDR3 is TGTGCCTGGAGCCAACAGGGGAATCAGCCCCAGCATTTT. This translates into CAWSQQGNQPQHF. The entire variable domain, with the rest obtained from reference TRBV30 and TRBJ1-5, is as follows: SQTIHQWPATLVQPVGSPLSLECTVEGTSNPNLYWYRQAAGRGLQLLFYSVGIGQISSEVPQNLSASRPQDRQFILSSKKLLLSDSGFYLCAWSQQGNQPQHFGDGTRLSIL.